What follows is one T cell receptor beta chain and its context. The table came from immunoSEQ multiplex PCR; TCRdb's copy has only in-frame clones and leaves some out. The table lists about 85,000 clones, roughly 94% of them singletons, with about 0.25% in the top ten. The sample comes from a study of technical replicates of blood from four donors. Trimming took 6 bases from V and 4 from J; bases not matched to a gene: 9. Per the germline V gene, CDR1 is SGDLS and CDR2 is YYNGEE. The CDR3 loop spans 15 amino acids. Sequenced input: T cells isolated from PBMCs. The receptor was isolated from a human donor in good health. This chain links TRBV9 with TRBJ2-1; 8 positions match TRBD1. The CDR3 DNA reads as TGTGCCAGCACCACTTGGGGACAGGAATACAATGAGCAGTTCTTC. Translating gives CASTTWGQEYNEQFF. The whole variable domain, remainder taken from reference TRBV9 and TRBJ2-1, is DSGVTQTPKHLITATGQRVTLRCSPRSGDLSVYWYQQSLDQGLQFLIQYYNGEERAKGNILERFSAQQFPDLHSELNLSSLELGDSALYFCASTTWGQEYNEQFFGPGTRLTVL.